The 14 T cell receptor beta chains listed next were all sequenced from one sample in a study of Ad26.COV2.S vaccination and SARS-CoV-2 variants (dated by TCRdb to the early 2020s). Libraries came from the immunoSEQ multiplex PCR assay. Entries here come from immuneACCESS through TCRdb and include only in-frame sequences with V and J called. Some clones fail to appear in such tables; in the studies checked, an unresolved V gene covers under half of the shortfall, and the cause of the remainder is unknown. Present in this sample are 300,000 to 350,000 clones, around four fifths of which were seen just once. Of the sample, 2.1% falls within the top ten clones. The treatment or condition label, as the study defines it: about 20 received Ad26.COV2.S at low or high dose, single or two shots; 5 received placebo; per-sample allocation not given. For vaccine and placebo recipients, the sequenced repertoires came from samples collected on day 63 after the first injection.

Sequencing was performed on peripheral blood, taken in a trial of Ad26.COV2.S vaccine versus placebo. These receptor sequences come from a person between 18 and 60 years old who received the Ad26.COV2.S COVID-19 vaccine or a placebo.

The rearrangement uses TRBV20-1 and TRBJ1-3; 8 bases match TRBD1. Trimming cost V 3 bases and J 5 bases; bases outside gene matches: 3. The CDR3 is 13 residues long. Germline-derived CDR1 and CDR2 are DFQATT and SNEGSKA (reference sequence). Written as DNA, the CDR3 is TGCAGTGCTAGTCAGGGGGCGAGAAACACCATATATTTT. Translation gives CSASQGARNTIYF.

This clone showed up many times. The rearrangement joins TRBV19 to TRBJ1-1; 7 bases line up with TRBD1. Germline CDR1 reads LNHDA; CDR2 reads SQIVND (reference sequence). V dropped 1 base and J dropped 0; count of bases not matched to a gene: 5. This CDR3 region has 16 residues. The CDR3 DNA sequence: TGTGCCAGTAGTATAGGCGGGACAGATATGAACACTGAAGCTTTCTTT. This sequence encodes CASSIGGTDMNTEAFF.

Comments on this clone: Different DNA sequences within this sample yield the same CDR3. The chain combines TRBV7-9 with TRBJ2-7, with no clear D. CDR1 and CDR2 (germline): SEHNR, FQNEAQ (reference sequence). V shed 5 bases and J shed 1 base, with 9 bases lying between them. The CDR3 extends over 13 amino acids. The CDR3 region has the DNA TGTGCCAGCAGCCCACCAGGTTCCTACGAGCAGTACTTC. Translation: CASSPPGSYEQYF.

The rearrangement links TRBV30 to TRBJ1-6; D may be TRBD1 (6 bases). The CDR3 extends over 17 amino acids. Per the germline V gene, CDR1 is GTSNPN and CDR2 is SVGIG (reference sequence). Trimming pared 0 bases from V and 0 bases from J, leaving 12 bases between. For the CDR3, the DNA is TGTGCCTGGAGTGTACTTCAGGGGAGCTCCTATAATTCACCCCTCCACTTT. Translation gives CAWSVLQGSSYNSPLHF.

The chain is built from TRBV7-2 and TRBJ2-5, with 10 bases aligning to TRBD2. Germline CDR1 reads SGHTA; CDR2 reads FQGNSA. This CDR3 is built from 16 residues. V shed 3 bases, J shed 8 bases, and the junction held 12 bases outside the gene matches. Here the CDR3 reads CASSFRAGLASVTQYF. CDR3 bases: TGTGCCAGCAGCTTTCGCGCGGGACTAGCGTCCGTAACCCAGTACTTC.

The V and J genes are TRBV5-5 and TRBJ1-5, with D uncertain. This CDR3 has 15 residues. Looked up from germline, CDR1 is SGHKS and CDR2 is YYEKEE (reference sequence). V dropped 0 bases and J dropped 1 base, with 8 bases sitting between them. The CDR3 nucleotides are TGTGCCAGCAGCTTGGATCAATTAAGCAATCAGCCCCAGCATTTT. Encoded protein: CASSLDQLSNQPQHF.

The chain joins TRBV4-1 to TRBJ1-6; no firm D call. Looked up from germline, CDR1 is MGHRA and CDR2 is YSYEKL. V was trimmed by 4 bases and J by 8 bases, leaving 9 bases between them. This CDR3 is 13 amino acids long. The CDR3 DNA reads TGCGCCAGCAGCCCCGGGTACGATTCACCCCTCCACTTT. Its translation is CASSPGYDSPLHF.

The V and J genes are TRBV2 and TRBJ1-1; no definite D call. The V end was cut by 8 bases, the J end by 5 bases, with 15 bases between. Germline CDR1 and CDR2: SNHLY and FYNNEI. The CDR3 consists of 13 residues. CDR3 amino acids: CASLEAQRTEAFF. CDR3 sequence (DNA): TGTGCCAGCCTAGAAGCCCAGAGGACTGAAGCTTTCTTT.

The rearrangement uses TRBV28 and TRBJ1-2; TRBD1 is a possible D gene (5 bases). The ends were cut back, 2 bases at V and 7 bases at J, with 14 bases in the middle. This CDR3 is 14 amino acids long. Germline V gene lookup returns CDR1 MDHEN and CDR2 SYDVKM. CDR3: CASSLRVSGVGYTF. CDR3 DNA sequence: TGTGCCAGCAGTTTACGTGTGTCGGGGGTTGGCTACACCTTC.

This chain links TRBV2 with TRBJ1-1, with D perhaps TRBD1 (5 bases). The germline V gene encodes CDR1 SNHLY and CDR2 FYNNEI. This CDR3 is 15 amino acids long. V lost 3 bases to trimming and J lost 3 bases, with 14 bases between them. The CDR3 coding sequence is TGTGCCAGCAGTGACAGGGACCGACTCGACACTGAAGCTTTCTTT. It specifies CASSDRDRLDTEAFF. Based on the CDR3 plus reference TRBV2 and TRBJ1-1, the full variable domain is EPEVTQTPSHQVTQMGQEVILRCVPISNHLYFYWYRQILGQKVEFLVSFYNNEISEKSEIFDDQFSVERPDGSNFTLKIRSTKLEDSAMYFCASSDRDRLDTEAFFGQGTRLTVV.

V is TRBV7-2 and J is TRBJ2-1; D not certain. The CDR3 extends over 15 amino acids. V was shortened by 3 bases and J by 3 bases, with 12 bases between the two germline ends. CDR1 and CDR2 from the germline V gene are SGHTA and FQGNSA. The CDR3 nucleotides are TGTGCCAGCAGCTTCAGTGGGCAGTACTACAATGAGCAGTTCTTC. It specifies CASSFSGQYYNEQFF.

V is TRBV3-1 (or the pseudogene TRBV3-2) and J is TRBJ2-7; no clear D gene. Trimming stripped 4 bases from V and 6 bases from J, with 19 bases between. Germline V gene lookup returns CDR1 LGHDT and CDR2 YNNKEL (reference sequence). This CDR3 is built from 15 residues. The CDR3 DNA reads as TGTGCCAGCAGCCCGCACGAGGCCCAGAAATTCGAGCAGTACTTC. This codes for CASSPHEAQKFEQYF.

This rearrangement joins TRBV3-1 (or the pseudogene TRBV3-2) to TRBJ2-3, with 11 nucleotides matching TRBD1. J gave up 2 bases and V 4 bases, and 2 bases lay outside the gene matches. Germline V gene lookup returns CDR1 LGHDT and CDR2 YNNKEL (reference sequence). The length of the CDR3 is 15 residues. The CDR3 coding sequence is TGTGCCAGCAGCCGGACAGGGGGCGTCACAGATACGCAGTATTTT. Protein sequence: CASSRTGGVTDTQYF.

V usage is TRBV7-9 and J usage is TRBJ1-1; perhaps TRBD1 as D (5 bases). Germline V gives CDR1 SEHNR, CDR2 FQNEAQ (reference sequence). V lost 5 bases and J 2 bases, leaving 12 bases between the germline ends. The CDR3 length is 14 residues. CDR3 amino acids: CASSAGRDNTEAFF. In nucleotides, the CDR3 is TGTGCCAGCAGCGCAGGGAGAGATAACACTGAAGCTTTCTTT.